These 21 T cell receptor beta chains share one sample of origin, sequenced in a study of blood T cell repertoires in COVID-19. Only in-frame clones appear in the TCRdb table, and some are missing; sequencing was by immunoSEQ multiplex PCR. The profile shows around 250,000 clones, 80% to 90% of them singletons. The material sequenced was peripheral blood. These receptors were collected from a man under 40 who had recovered from COVID-19.

The chain recombines TRBV6-1 with TRBJ2-1, with D tentatively TRBD1 (6 bases). The CDR3 runs to 21 residues. Trimming stripped 2 bases from V and 3 bases from J, with 29 bases between. Germline CDR1 is MNHNS and CDR2 is SASEGT. CDR3 coding DNA: TGTGCCAGCAGTGAATATCTTACCACGCCTCACAGGGCAGGTGACTACAATGAGCAGTTCTTC. Its protein product is CASSEYLTTPHRAGDYNEQFF.

The gene calls are TRBV12-3 or TRBV12-4 and TRBJ1-6; D call uncertain. This CDR3 spans 12 amino acids. V dropped 2 bases and J dropped 14 bases, with 10 bases sitting between them. Written as DNA, the CDR3 is TGTGCCAGCAGTTTACTATCCGGGGCCCTCCACTTT. Translated: CASSLLSGALHF.

There are a few counts of this clone. The rearrangement joins TRBV29-1 to TRBJ1-4, with D perhaps matching TRBD1 (5 bases). Germline lookup yields CDR1 SQVTM and CDR2 ANQGSEA. Trimming removed 7 bases from V and 6 bases from J, with 15 bases in between. This CDR3 has 13 amino acids. Here the CDR3 DNA reads TGCAGCGCCCTAGGGGAAGGATATGAAAAACTGTTTTTT. Its translation is CSALGEGYEKLFF.

In its sample, this clone was seen a few times. The rearrangement joins TRBV7-8 to TRBJ2-1; tentatively, D is TRBD1 (6 bases). This CDR3 is built from 18 residues. Germline CDR1 reads SGHVS; CDR2 reads FQNEAQ. Trimming stripped 4 bases from V and 4 bases from J, with 23 bases between. The CDR3 DNA reads as TGTGCCAGCAGCTCTCGGACAGTCCTACTCATCGGGTACAATGAGCAGTTCTTC. This translates into CASSSRTVLLIGYNEQFF.

The CDR3 is CASSKGSRSPSQHF. For the CDR3, the DNA is TGTGCCAGCAGCAAAGGTAGTAGGAGTCCGTCCCAGCATTTT. V gene TRBV21-1 combines with J gene TRBJ1-5. TRBV21-1 is an annotated pseudogene. The length of the CDR3 is 14 residues.

The genes are TRBV6-5 and TRBJ1-5; maybe TRBD1 (6 bases). Germline CDR1 and CDR2: MNHEY and SVGAGI. Trimming removed 7 bases from V and 7 bases from J, with 11 bases in between. The CDR3 consists of 12 residues. The CDR3 is CASITGNQPQHF. DNA of the CDR3: TGTGCCAGCATCACAGGGAACCAGCCCCAGCATTTT.

The chain combines TRBV4-1 with TRBJ1-3; unclear D gene. Trimming took off 2 bases at V and 4 bases at J, with 6 bases between the two ends. This CDR3 has 13 residues. The germline V gene has CDR1 MGHRA and CDR2 YSYEKL. In nucleotides, the CDR3 is TGCGCCAGCAGCCAACTGACAGGAAACACCATATATTTT. It encodes CASSQLTGNTIYF.

In DNA, the CDR3 is TGTGCCTGGAGTGAATCCAGGGTCAGGTACTTC. Encoded protein: CAWSESRVRYF. The chain joins TRBV30 to TRBJ2-7; TRBD1 might be the D (5 bases). The germline V gene has CDR1 GTSNPN and CDR2 SVGIG (reference sequence). The CDR3 totals 11 residues. Trimming left V 1 base short and J 12 bases short, with 13 bases between.

The chain links TRBV21-1 to TRBJ1-2. TRBV21-1 is listed as a pseudogene. CDR3 length: 17 amino acids. CDR3 protein: CASSKWTRVVGNYGYTF. The CDR3 DNA follows: TGTGCCAGCAGCAAATGGACTCGGGTAGTAGGTAACTATGGCTACACCTTC.

The chain is built from TRBV24-1 and TRBJ2-3, with 10 bases fitting TRBD2. The germline V gene has CDR1 KGHDR and CDR2 SFDVKD. The CDR3 is 15 residues long. The V segment lost 9 bases and the J segment 2 bases; nucleotides outside the gene matches: 7. The CDR3 coding sequence is TGTGCCACCGGGGGGACTAGCGAATACACAGATACGCAGTATTTT. It translates to CATGGTSEYTDTQYF.

The rearrangement links TRBV11-2 to TRBJ2-5, with a possible D match to TRBD2 (6 bases). V dropped 4 bases and J dropped 5 bases, with 20 bases sitting between them. The CDR3 runs to 16 residues. Germline CDR1 SGHAT, CDR2 FQNNGV. CDR3 coding DNA: TGTGCCAGCAGCTCGTTAGCGGTGGAGGCATGGGAGACCCAGTACTTC. Translation: CASSSLAVEAWETQYF.

The chain couples TRBV9 to TRBJ1-5; perhaps TRBD1 as D (6 bases). Per the germline V gene, CDR1 is SGDLS and CDR2 is YYNGEE. This CDR3 spans 15 amino acids. V was shortened by 3 bases and J by 0 bases, with 10 bases between the two germline ends. CDR3 residues: CASSGQGNSNQPQHF. The CDR3 nucleotides are TGTGCCAGCAGCGGTCAGGGGAATAGCAATCAGCCCCAGCATTTT.

CDR3: CASIPSLGTGGSTEAFF. The CDR3 DNA sequence: TGTGCCAGTATCCCCAGCCTCGGGACAGGGGGAAGCACTGAAGCTTTCTTT. The chain combines TRBV19 with TRBJ1-1, with 11 bases that match TRBD1. The CDR3 has 17 residues. V shed 7 bases, J shed 4 bases, and the junction held 14 bases outside the gene matches. Germline CDR1 reads LNHDA; CDR2 reads SQIVND (reference sequence).

The chain recombines TRBV2 with TRBJ2-3; 7 bases match TRBD2. This CDR3 spans 17 amino acids. The junction had 9 bases not matched to a gene; V was cut back by 3 bases and J by 0 bases. Germline V gene sequence: CDR1 SNHLY, CDR2 FYNNEI. CDR3 coding DNA: TGTGCCAGCAGTGACCCCGGGGGGAGCCGAAGCACAGATACGCAGTATTTT. Encoded protein: CASSDPGGSRSTDTQYF. Using reference TRBV2 and TRBJ2-3 for the parts outside the CDR3, the full variable domain is EPEVTQTPSHQVTQMGQEVILRCVPISNHLYFYWYRQILGQKVEFLVSFYNNEISEKSEIFDDQFSVERPDGSNFTLKIRSTKLEDSAMYFCASSDPGGSRSTDTQYFGPGTRLTVL.

The gene calls are TRBV5-1 and TRBJ1-5, with TRBD1 matching over 7 bases. The junction had 7 bases not matched to a gene; V was cut back by 9 bases and J by 4 bases. Germline V gene data show CDR1 as SGHRS and CDR2 as YFSETQ. CDR3 length equals 13 residues. CDR3 nucleotides: TGCGCCAACCTCACAGGGGTTAATCAGCCCCAGCATTTT. This sequence encodes CANLTGVNQPQHF.

The V gene is TRBV19, the J gene TRBJ1-1; weak D call: TRBD1 (5 bases). Germline lookup yields CDR1 LNHDA and CDR2 SQIVND (reference sequence). The CDR3 contains 15 residues. V lost 5 bases and J 4 bases, leaving 17 bases between the germline ends. The CDR3 nucleotides read TGTGCCAGTAGTGCCCTTTTGGGGCTTAGCACTGAAGCTTTCTTT. Translated, it gives CASSALLGLSTEAFF.

V gene TRBV28 combines with J gene TRBJ2-3; 8 nucleotides line up with TRBD2. V shed 3 bases, J shed 6 bases, and the junction held 8 bases outside the gene matches. The CDR3 has 15 amino acids. The germline V gene encodes CDR1 MDHEN and CDR2 SYDVKM. CDR3 residues: CASSLGAGAGDTQYF. The CDR3 nucleotides are TGTGCCAGCAGTTTGGGAGCGGGGGCAGGGGATACGCAGTATTTT. Variable domain in full (rest from reference TRBV28 and TRBJ2-3): DVKVTQSSRYLVKRTGEKVFLECVQDMDHENMFWYRQDPGLGLRLIYFSYDVKMKEKGDIPEGYSVSREKKERFSLILESASTNQTSMYLCASSLGAGAGDTQYFGPGTRLTVL.

This clone has only one observation. The rearrangement joins TRBV7-2 to TRBJ2-7, with 16 positions matching TRBD2. Germline trimming cut 4 bases from V and 1 base from J; bases unmatched to any gene: 7. The CDR3 sequence is 18 residues long. Germline assignment: CDR1 SGHTA and CDR2 FQGNSA. The CDR3 region has the DNA TGTGCCAGCAGCTCGGGGACTAGCGGGGGGGCGCAGTCCTACGAGCAGTACTTC. Translated, it gives CASSSGTSGGAQSYEQYF.

The rearrangement links TRBV11-2 to TRBJ1-2, with 7 bases that match TRBD1. This CDR3 contains 14 residues. The germline V gene encodes CDR1 SGHAT and CDR2 FQNNGV. V was clipped by 7 bases and J by 5 bases; unmatched bases: 10. This chain's CDR3 is CASTSQGTGYGYTF. CDR3 coding DNA: TGTGCCAGCACCTCACAGGGGACCGGGTATGGCTACACCTTC.

The chain has TRBV7-9 and TRBJ2-6; no definite D call. The ends were cut back, 2 bases at V and 0 bases at J, with 8 bases in the middle. Germline V gene lookup returns CDR1 SEHNR and CDR2 FQNEAQ (reference sequence). This CDR3 comprises 16 residues. For the CDR3, the DNA is TGTGCCAGCAGCTTAACTAATGTCTCTGGGGCCAACGTCCTGACTTTC. Protein: CASSLTNVSGANVLTF. The full variable domain, rest sourced from reference TRBV7-9 and TRBJ2-6, is DTGVSQNPRHKITKRGQNVTFRCDPISEHNRLYWYRQTLGQGPEFLTYFQNEAQLEKSRLLSDRFSAERPKGSFSTLEIQRTEQGDSAMYLCASSLTNVSGANVLTFGAGSRLTVL.

The chain links TRBV6-5 to TRBJ2-7; 8 bases are a match to TRBD1. The CDR3 is made up of 15 amino acids. Germline trimming cut 1 base from V and 3 bases from J; bases unmatched to any gene: 5. CDR1 MNHEY and CDR2 SVGAGI come from the germline V gene. CDR3 protein: CASSYFPGGVYEQYF. The DNA for the CDR3 is TGTGCCAGCAGTTACTTTCCAGGGGGCGTCTACGAGCAGTACTTC.